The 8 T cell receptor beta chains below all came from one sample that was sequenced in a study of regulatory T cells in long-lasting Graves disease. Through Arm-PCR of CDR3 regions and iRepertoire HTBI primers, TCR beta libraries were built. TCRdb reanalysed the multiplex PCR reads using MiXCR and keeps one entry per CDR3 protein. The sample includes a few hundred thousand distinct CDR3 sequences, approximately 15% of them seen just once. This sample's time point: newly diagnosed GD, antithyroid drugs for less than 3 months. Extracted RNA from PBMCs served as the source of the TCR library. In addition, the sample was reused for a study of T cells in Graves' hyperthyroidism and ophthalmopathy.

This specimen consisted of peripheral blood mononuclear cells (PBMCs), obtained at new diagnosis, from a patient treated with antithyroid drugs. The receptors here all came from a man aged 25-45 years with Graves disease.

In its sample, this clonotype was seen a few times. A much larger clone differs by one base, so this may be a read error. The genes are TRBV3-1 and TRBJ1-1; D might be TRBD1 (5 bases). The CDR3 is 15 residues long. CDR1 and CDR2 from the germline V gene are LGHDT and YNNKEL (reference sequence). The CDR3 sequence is CASSQDSRGNTEASF. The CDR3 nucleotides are TGTGCCAGCAGCCAAGATAGTCGGGGGAACACTGAAGCTTCCTTT.

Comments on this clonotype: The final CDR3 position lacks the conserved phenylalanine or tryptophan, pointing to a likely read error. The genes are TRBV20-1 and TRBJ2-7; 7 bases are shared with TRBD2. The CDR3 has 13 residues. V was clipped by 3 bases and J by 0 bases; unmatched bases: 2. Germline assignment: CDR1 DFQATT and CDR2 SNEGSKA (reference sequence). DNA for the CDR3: TGCAGTGCTAGGGCTAGCGGCTCCTACGAGCAGTACTCC. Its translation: CSARASGSYEQYS.

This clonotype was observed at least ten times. CDR3 in DNA: TGTGCCAGCAGTTGGAAAGTGCGGCGGAAGGGACAGGGTATCGATGGCTACACCTTC. Translating gives CASSWKVRRKGQGIDGYTF. The chain joins TRBV27 to TRBJ1-2, with TRBD1 matching 9 bases. Losses at the gene ends were 4 bases for V and 6 bases for J; bases not matched to a gene: 21. This CDR3 contains 19 residues. Germline V gene lookup returns CDR1 MNHEY and CDR2 SMNVEV (reference sequence).

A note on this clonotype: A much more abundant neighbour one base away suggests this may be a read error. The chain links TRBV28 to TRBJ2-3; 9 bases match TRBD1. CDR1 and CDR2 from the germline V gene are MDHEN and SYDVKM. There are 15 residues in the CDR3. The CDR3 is CAISVTGGSTDTQYF. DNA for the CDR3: TGTGCCATCAGTGTGACAGGGGGTAGCACAGATACGCAGTATTTT. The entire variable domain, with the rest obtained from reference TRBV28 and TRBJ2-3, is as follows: DVKVTQSSRYLVKRTGEKVFLECVQDMDHENMFWYRQDPGLGLRLIYFSYDVKMKEKGDIPEGYSVSREKKERFSLILESASTNQTSMYLCAISVTGGSTDTQYFGPGTRLTVL.

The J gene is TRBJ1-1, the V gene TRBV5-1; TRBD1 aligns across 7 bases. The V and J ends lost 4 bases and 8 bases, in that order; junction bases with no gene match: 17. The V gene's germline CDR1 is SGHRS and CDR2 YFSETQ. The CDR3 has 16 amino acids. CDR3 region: CASSPNDHRTGWEAFF. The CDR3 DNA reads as TGCGCCAGCAGCCCCAACGACCATAGGACAGGTTGGGAAGCTTTCTTT. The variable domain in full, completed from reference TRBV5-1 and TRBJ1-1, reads KAGVTQTPRYLIKTRGQQVTLSCSPISGHRSVSWYQQTPGQGLQFLFEYFSETQRNKGNFPGRFSGRQFSNSRSEMNVSTLELGDSALYLCASSPNDHRTGWEAFFGQGTRLTVV.

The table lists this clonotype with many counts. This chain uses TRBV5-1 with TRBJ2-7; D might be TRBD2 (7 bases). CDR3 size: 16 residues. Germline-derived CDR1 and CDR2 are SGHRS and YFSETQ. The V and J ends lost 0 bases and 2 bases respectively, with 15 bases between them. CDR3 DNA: TGCGCCAGCAGCTTGGGGGGGGGGACATCCACCTACGAGCAGTACTTC. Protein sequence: CASSLGGGTSTYEQYF. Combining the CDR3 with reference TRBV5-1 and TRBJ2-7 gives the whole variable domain KAGVTQTPRYLIKTRGQQVTLSCSPISGHRSVSWYQQTPGQGLQFLFEYFSETQRNKGNFPGRFSGRQFSNSRSEMNVSTLELGDSALYLCASSLGGGTSTYEQYFGPGTRLTVT.

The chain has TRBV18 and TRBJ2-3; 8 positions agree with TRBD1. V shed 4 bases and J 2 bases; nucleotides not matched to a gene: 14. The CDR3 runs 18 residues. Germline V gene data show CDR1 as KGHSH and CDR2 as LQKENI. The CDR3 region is CASSQWTGKDLYTDTQYF. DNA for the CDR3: TGTGCCAGCTCACAGTGGACAGGGAAGGACTTGTACACAGATACGCAGTATTTT.

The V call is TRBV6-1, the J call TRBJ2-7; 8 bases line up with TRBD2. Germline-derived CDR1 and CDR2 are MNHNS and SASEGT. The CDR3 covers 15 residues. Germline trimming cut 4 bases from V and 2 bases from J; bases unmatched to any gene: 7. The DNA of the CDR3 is TGTGCCAGCAGTGGGGTAGGGACTAGAGCCTACGAGCAGTACTTC. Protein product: CASSGVGTRAYEQYF.